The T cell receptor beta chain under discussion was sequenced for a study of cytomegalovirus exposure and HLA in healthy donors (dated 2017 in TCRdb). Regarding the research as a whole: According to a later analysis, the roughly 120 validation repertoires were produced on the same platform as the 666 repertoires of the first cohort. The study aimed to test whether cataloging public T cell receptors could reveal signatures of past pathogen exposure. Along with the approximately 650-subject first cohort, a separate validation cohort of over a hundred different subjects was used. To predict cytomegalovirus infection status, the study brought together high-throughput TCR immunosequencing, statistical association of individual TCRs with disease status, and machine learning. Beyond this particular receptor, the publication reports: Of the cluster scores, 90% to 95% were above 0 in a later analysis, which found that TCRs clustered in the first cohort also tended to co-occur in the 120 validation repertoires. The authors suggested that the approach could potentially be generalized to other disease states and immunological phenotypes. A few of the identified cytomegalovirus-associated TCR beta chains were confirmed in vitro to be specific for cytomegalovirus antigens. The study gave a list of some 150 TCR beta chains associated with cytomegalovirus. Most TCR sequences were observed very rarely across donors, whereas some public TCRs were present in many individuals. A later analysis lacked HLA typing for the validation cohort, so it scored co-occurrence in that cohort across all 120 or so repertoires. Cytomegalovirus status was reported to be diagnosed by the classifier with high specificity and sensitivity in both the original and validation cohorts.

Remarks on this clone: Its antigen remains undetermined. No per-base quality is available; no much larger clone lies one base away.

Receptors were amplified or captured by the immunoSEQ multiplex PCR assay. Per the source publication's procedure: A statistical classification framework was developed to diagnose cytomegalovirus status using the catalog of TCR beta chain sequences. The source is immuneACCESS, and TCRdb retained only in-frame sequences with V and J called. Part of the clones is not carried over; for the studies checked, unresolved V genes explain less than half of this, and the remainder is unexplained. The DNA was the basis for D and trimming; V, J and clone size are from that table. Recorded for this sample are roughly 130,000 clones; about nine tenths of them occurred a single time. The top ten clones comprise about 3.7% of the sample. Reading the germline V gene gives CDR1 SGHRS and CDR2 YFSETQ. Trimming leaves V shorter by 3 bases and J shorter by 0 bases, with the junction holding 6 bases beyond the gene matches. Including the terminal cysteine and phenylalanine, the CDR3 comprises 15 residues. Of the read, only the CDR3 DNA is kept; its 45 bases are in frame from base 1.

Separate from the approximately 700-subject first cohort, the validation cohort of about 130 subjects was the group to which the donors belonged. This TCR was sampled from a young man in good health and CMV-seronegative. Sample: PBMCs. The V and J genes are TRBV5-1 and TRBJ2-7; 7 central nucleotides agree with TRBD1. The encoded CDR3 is CASSSGQVSSYEQYF. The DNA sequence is TGCGCCAGCAGCTCCGGACAGGTTAGCTCCTACGAGCAGTACTTC.